A selection of T cell receptor beta chains follows, all from one sample in a study of shared clonotypes between healthy human individuals. Clones were sequenced by immunoSEQ multiplex PCR, and TCRdb holds only the in-frame ones, with some missing. The sample has about 1 million clones; 60% to 80% are singletons. Sequencing was performed on memory CD4+ T cells sorted from blood. These receptors originate from a man between 18 and 35 years old in good health. Both conserved end residues are part of each CDR3. A D gene is named only where the DNA matches it firmly. Part of the rows lack a size; the others show once, few, many or a class for expanded clones.

j_gene: TRBJ1-5; abundance: NA; d_gene: NA; v_gene: TRBV10-2; len: 15; CDR3aa: CASSPDRSISQPQHF; CDR3nt: TGCGCCAGCAGCCCAGACAGATCTATTTCTCAGCCCCAGCATTTT
j_gene: TRBJ1-1; abundance: NA; d_gene: TRBD1; v_gene: TRBV6-6; len: 15; CDR3aa: CASSYKDRGGTEAFF; CDR3nt: TGTGCCAGCAGTTACAAAGACAGGGGGGGCACTGAAGCTTTCTTT
j_gene: TRBJ2-1; abundance: few; d_gene: NA; v_gene: TRBV7-9; len: 15; CDR3aa: CATITLGLEYNEQFF; CDR3nt: TGTGCCACCATCACCCTAGGACTCGAATACAATGAGCAGTTCTTC
j_gene: TRBJ2-6; abundance: NA; d_gene: TRBD1; v_gene: TRBV19; len: 18; CDR3aa: CASRASTGEVAGANVLTF; CDR3nt: TGTGCCAGTAGGGCATCGACAGGGGAGGTGGCTGGGGCCAACGTCCTGACTTTC
j_gene: TRBJ1-4; abundance: NA; d_gene: NA; v_gene: TRBV6-1; len: 18; CDR3aa: CASSESSVGSSRRGKLFF; CDR3nt: TGTGCCAGCAGTGAATCATCTGTAGGGTCCTCCCGGAGAGGAAAACTGTTTTTT
j_gene: TRBJ1-5; abundance: NA; d_gene: NA; v_gene: TRBV2; len: 15; CDR3aa: CASLSQIDSNQPQHF; CDR3nt: TGTGCCAGCCTGTCCCAAATTGATAGCAATCAGCCCCAGCATTTT
j_gene: TRBJ1-1; abundance: NA; d_gene: NA; v_gene: TRBV19; len: 16; CDR3aa: CASQAWGAWRDTEAFF; CDR3nt: TGTGCCAGTCAGGCATGGGGGGCTTGGAGGGACACTGAAGCTTTCTTT
j_gene: TRBJ2-5; abundance: NA; d_gene: NA; v_gene: TRBV5-8; len: 14; CDR3aa: CASSPGGWQETQYF; CDR3nt: TGTGCCAGCTCACCAGGAGGGTGGCAAGAGACCCAGTACTTC
j_gene: TRBJ2-5; abundance: NA; d_gene: TRBD1; v_gene: TRBV7-2; len: 15; CDR3aa: CASSLDRGQGETQYF; CDR3nt: TGTGCCAGCAGCTTGGACAGGGGGCAGGGGGAGACCCAGTACTTC
j_gene: TRBJ2-7; abundance: NA; d_gene: TRBD1; v_gene: TRBV5-1; len: 15; CDR3aa: CASSPDGQGVYEQYF; CDR3nt: TGCGCCAGCAGCCCGGACGGACAGGGGGTCTACGAGCAGTACTTC
j_gene: TRBJ2-4; abundance: NA; d_gene: NA; v_gene: TRBV6-5; len: 11; CDR3aa: CASNTNGIQYF; CDR3nt: TGTGCCAGCAACACAAACGGCATTCAGTACTTC
j_gene: TRBJ2-7; abundance: NA; d_gene: NA; v_gene: TRBV2; len: 13; CDR3aa: CASSENPSYEQYF; CDR3nt: TGTGCCAGCAGTGAAAACCCCTCCTACGAGCAGTACTTC
j_gene: TRBJ2-1; abundance: NA; d_gene: NA; v_gene: TRBV30; len: 11; CDR3aa: CAWSVRVEQFF; CDR3nt: TGTGCCTGGAGTGTACGCGTTGAGCAGTTCTTC
j_gene: TRBJ2-5; abundance: NA; d_gene: TRBD1; v_gene: TRBV29-1; len: 13; CDR3aa: CSTGGTGGETQYF; CDR3nt: TGCAGCACTGGTGGGACAGGGGGGGAGACCCAGTACTTC
j_gene: TRBJ2-3; abundance: few; d_gene: TRBD2; v_gene: TRBV4-3; len: 15; CDR3aa: CASSPTSGSVDTQYF; CDR3nt: TGCGCCAGCAGCCCAACTAGCGGGAGCGTAGATACGCAGTATTTT
j_gene: TRBJ2-5; abundance: few; d_gene: NA; v_gene: TRBV10-3; len: 15; CDR3aa: CAISRGAVGGETQYF; CDR3nt: TGTGCCATCAGTCGTGGAGCCGTCGGGGGAGAGACCCAGTACTTC
j_gene: TRBJ2-1; abundance: few; d_gene: TRBD2; v_gene: TRBV19; len: 17; CDR3aa: CASSSPGLAGGWNEQFF; CDR3nt: TGTGCCAGTAGTTCGCCGGGACTAGCGGGAGGGTGGAATGAGCAGTTCTTC